This T cell receptor (beta chain) was identified in a study of CD8+ T cells in alopecia areata. For the study at large: For 6 to 18 months, tofacitinib was taken, and 6 months off drug followed.

Extraction of RNA preceded its reverse transcription into cDNA, which served as the sequencing template. Only in-frame clones appear in the TCRdb table, and some are missing; sequencing was by immunoSEQ multiplex PCR. This sample has 200,000 or so clones, with 57% found just once. This CDR3 contains 15 residues. V was clipped by 1 base and J by 4 bases, with 13 bases between them. Per the germline V gene, CDR1 is SEHNR and CDR2 is FQNEAQ (reference sequence). It was from alopecia areata patients that lesional scalp punch biopsies and peripheral blood were collected. PBMCs provided sorted CD4+ and CD8+ T cells.

The gene calls are TRBV7-9 and TRBJ1-1; D is unclear. This receptor was taken from a human donor with alopecia areata. This sample comprised CD4+ T cells sorted from blood, obtained at week 0. CDR3 in amino acids: CASSLVSGRSTEAFF. Here the CDR3 DNA reads TGTGCCAGCAGCTTAGTCAGCGGCCGTAGCACTGAAGCTTTCTTT.